There are many counts of the clone carrying this T cell receptor (beta chain). The CDR3 runs 12 residues. CDR1 and CDR2 from the germline V gene are SNHLY and FYNNEI. The germline V and J ends were trimmed by 6 bases and 1 base, with 6 bases remaining between them. MiXCR, run by TCRdb on the PCR reads, gives a single entry per CDR3 protein. The sample yields about 320,000 distinct CDR3 sequences, about 21% seen once. The entry originates in a study of molecular identifiers for immune sequencing clone quantification. What was sequenced was naive CD8+ T cells from blood, with Jurkat cell RNA spiked in. Described subset: FACS-sorted CD8+CD4-CCR7+CD45RA+ naive T cells. The rearrangement uses TRBV2 and TRBJ1-1; D ambiguous. The source of this sequence is a human donor in good health. Some libraries in this study had Jurkat cell RNA spiked in. The CDR3 region has the DNA TGTGCCAGCAGCGGTACGAACACTGAAGCTTTCTTT. Translation gives CASSGTNTEAFF.